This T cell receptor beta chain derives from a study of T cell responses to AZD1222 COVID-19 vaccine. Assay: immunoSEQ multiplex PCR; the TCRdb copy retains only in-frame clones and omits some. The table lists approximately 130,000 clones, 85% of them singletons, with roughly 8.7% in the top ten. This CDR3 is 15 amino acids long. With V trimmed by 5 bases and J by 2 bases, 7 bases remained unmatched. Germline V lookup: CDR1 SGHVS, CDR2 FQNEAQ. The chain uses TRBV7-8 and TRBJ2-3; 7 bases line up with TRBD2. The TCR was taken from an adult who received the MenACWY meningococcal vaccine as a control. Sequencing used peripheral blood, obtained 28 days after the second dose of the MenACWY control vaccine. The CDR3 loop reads CASSTPSGLTDTQYF. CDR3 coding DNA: TGTGCCAGCAGCACCCCTAGCGGACTCACAGATACGCAGTATTTT.